This entry is about one T cell receptor (beta chain). This record belongs to a study of blood T cell repertoires in COVID-19. Sequencing used immunoSEQ multiplex PCR; TCRdb keeps in-frame clones, though not all of them. The table lists 150,000 to 180,000 clones, roughly 80% of them singletons. Germline CDR1 reads SNHLY; CDR2 reads FYNNEI. The CDR3 covers 12 residues. V lost 8 bases, J lost 0 bases, and 8 bases lay in between. The receptor comes from a woman in her sixties or seventies with acute or convalescent COVID-19. The specimen was peripheral blood. This chain uses TRBV2 with TRBJ2-7; D may be TRBD1 (6 bases). DNA for the CDR3: TGTGCCAGCGAACAGGGCTCCTACGAGCAGTACTTC. It codes for CASEQGSYEQYF.